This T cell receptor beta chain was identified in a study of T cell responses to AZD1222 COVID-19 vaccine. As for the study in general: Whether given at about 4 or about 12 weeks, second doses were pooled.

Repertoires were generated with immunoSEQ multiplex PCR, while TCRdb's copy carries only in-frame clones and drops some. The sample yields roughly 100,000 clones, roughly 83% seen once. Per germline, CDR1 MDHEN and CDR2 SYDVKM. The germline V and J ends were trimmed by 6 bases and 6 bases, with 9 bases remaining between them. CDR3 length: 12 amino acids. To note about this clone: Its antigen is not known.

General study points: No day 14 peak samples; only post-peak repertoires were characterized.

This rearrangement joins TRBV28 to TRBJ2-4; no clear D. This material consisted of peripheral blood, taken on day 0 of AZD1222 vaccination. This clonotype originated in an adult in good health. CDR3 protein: CASSFSSNIQYF. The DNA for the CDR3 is TGTGCCAGCAGCTTTTCTTCAAACATTCAGTACTTC.